What follows are 25 T cell receptor beta chains derived from one specimen sequenced in a study of blood T cells in healthy people across ages. A second roughly 6 to 12 cycle PCR used barcoded and J-beta primers. TCRdb recomputed calls from the 5' RACE reads with MiXCR, one row per CDR3 protein. The sample consists of 2 million or so distinct CDR3 sequences, around 50% of them appearing once. Specimen: blood. The source of these receptors is a woman aged 40 to 50 in good health.

This chain links TRBV6-1 with TRBJ1-2; maybe TRBD1 (5 bases). CDR1 and CDR2 from the germline V gene are MNHNS and SASEGT. V lost 10 bases and J 2 bases, leaving 20 bases between the germline ends. CDR3 size: 15 residues. This chain's CDR3 is CATKNYREGNYGYTF. The CDR3 DNA follows: TGTGCCACGAAGAACTATCGGGAGGGGAACTATGGCTACACCTTC.

CDR3 nucleotide sequence: TGCGCCAGCAGCTTGGGATTCATAGGGACAGGGGTATCTGGGGCCAACGTCCTGACTTTC. Translating gives CASSLGFIGTGVSGANVLTF. The chain uses TRBV5-1 and TRBJ2-6; 10 bases are shared with TRBD1. V shed 0 bases, J shed 1 base, and the junction held 10 bases outside the gene matches. The CDR3 is 20 residues long. Germline V gene lookup returns CDR1 SGHRS and CDR2 YFSETQ.

This clonotype was detected only once. V usage is TRBV7-9 and J usage is TRBJ1-1, with 7 bases matching TRBD1. Looked up from germline, CDR1 is SEHNR and CDR2 is FQNEAQ (reference sequence). The trim removed 6 bases at V and 2 bases at J, leaving 9 bases unmatched. The CDR3 spans 15 residues. DNA for the CDR3: TGTGCCAGCAGGGGGGGGGACAGATCCAACACTGAAGCTTTCTTT. This translates into CASRGGDRSNTEAFF.

Notes on this clonotype: Compared with germline, one end of the junction differs, possibly owing to a read error. This chain joins TRBV29-1 and TRBJ2-5; TRBD1 might be the D (6 bases). This CDR3 region has 15 residues. The germline gives CDR1 SQVTM, CDR2 ANQGSEA. The CDR3 DNA is TGCAGCGTCGAAGGGGACAAAAACCCCAAAGAGACCCAGTACTTC. It yields the protein CSVEGDKNPKETQYF.

The chain employs TRBV5-1 and TRBJ2-7; D gene uncertain. Germline values: CDR1 SGHRS, CDR2 YFSETQ. The CDR3 length is 13 residues. V lost 4 bases and J lost 4, with 12 bases in between. CDR3 residues: CASSVAQEYEQYF. The DNA for the CDR3 is TGCGCCAGCAGCGTGGCTCAGGAATACGAGCAGTACTTC.

The chain joins TRBV9 to TRBJ2-1, with D possibly matching TRBD1 (6 bases). The CDR3 spans 16 residues. V lost 3 bases to trimming and J lost 8 bases, with 21 bases between them. Germline-derived CDR1 and CDR2 are SGDLS and YYNGEE. CDR3 coding DNA: TGTGCCAGCAGCGAGGGATTGGGCCTGGGGGCCGATGAGCAGTTCTTC. It is translated as CASSEGLGLGADEQFF.

The rearrangement joins TRBV6-5 to TRBJ2-1; a possible D gene is TRBD1 (7 bases). This CDR3 is built from 18 residues. The germline V gene encodes CDR1 MNHEY and CDR2 SVGAGI. V dropped 1 base and J dropped 9 bases, with 25 bases sitting between them. In DNA, the CDR3 is TGTGCCAGCAGTTACTTAACGGGACTCGGGAACCCAGGGGGTGAGCAGTTCTTC. Encoded protein: CASSYLTGLGNPGGEQFF.

With regard to this clonotype: This may stem from a read error, because a much larger clone lies one nucleotide away. V and J are TRBV11-2 and TRBJ1-2; D ambiguous. The V gene lost 5 bases and the J gene lost 4 bases, with 8 bases spanning the gap. Germline-derived CDR1 and CDR2 are SGHAT and FQNNGV. The CDR3 spans 12 residues. The CDR3: CASSAESYGYTF. Here the CDR3 DNA reads TGTGCCAGCAGCGCGGAGAGCTATGGCTACACCTTC.

Concerning this clonotype: A single base separates this from a much larger clone, so it may be a read error. The chain recombines TRBV7-2 with TRBJ1-2; possibly TRBD1 for D (5 bases). Germline values: CDR1 SGHTA, CDR2 FQGNSA. This CDR3 comprises 13 residues. CDR3 residues: CASSLRQGYGHTF. For the CDR3, the DNA is TGTGCCAGCAGCTTGAGGCAGGGCTATGGCCACACCTTC.

This clonotype was found a few times. This rearrangement joins TRBV20-1 to TRBJ2-1; TRBD2 is a possible D gene (5 bases). This CDR3 region has 15 residues. Deletions cut 2 bases from V and 0 bases from J, with 11 bases between. CDR1 is DFQATT and CDR2 is SNEGSKA in the germline V gene (reference sequence). In nucleotides, the CDR3 is TGCAGTGCTAGACGCTCGGGGAGCTCCTACAATGAGCAGTTCTTC. Protein sequence: CSARRSGSSYNEQFF.

The chain is built from TRBV29-1 and TRBJ2-1; D is unclear. The J call is doubtful: the DNA matches TRBJ2-7 better. CDR1 is SQVTM, CDR2 ANQGSEA, per germline. CDR3 length: 10 residues. CDR3: CSGQYNEQYF. DNA of the CDR3: TGCAGCGGGCAGTACAATGAGCAGTACTTC.

The DNA of the CDR3 is TGTGCCAGCAGCTTACGGGGGAACGACGAGCAGTACGTC. It is translated as CASSLRGNDEQYV. J is TRBJ2-7 and V is TRBV7-2, with D perhaps matching TRBD2 (6 bases). CDR1 and CDR2 from the germline V gene are SGHTA and FQGNSA. Trimming removed 2 bases at V and 5 bases at J, with 10 bases between. The CDR3 runs 13 residues.

This clonotype was seen a few times. The V and J genes are TRBV20-1 and TRBJ2-4; TRBD2 aligns across 9 bases. Germline V lookup: CDR1 DFQATT, CDR2 SNEGSKA (reference sequence). This CDR3 has 18 residues. Germline trimming cut 4 bases from V and 7 bases from J; bases unmatched to any gene: 20. Written as DNA, the CDR3 is TGCAGTGCTACTACTAAGCCCCCCGGGACTAGCCAGAGGAACATTCAGTACTTC. It translates to CSATTKPPGTSQRNIQYF.

V and J are TRBV4-3 and TRBJ2-1; TRBD1 matches at 7 bases. The CDR3 is made up of 17 amino acids. Germline trimming cut 0 bases from V and 6 bases from J; bases unmatched to any gene: 11. Germline assignment: CDR1 LGHNA and CDR2 YSLEER. CDR3 bases: TGCGCCAGCAGCCAAGATACGATCCCAGGGGGTTTCAATGAGCAGTTCTTC. It codes for CASSQDTIPGGFNEQFF.

This clonotype was counted only a few times. The chain's CDR3 is CASSLRRGRAQETQYF. In nucleotides, the CDR3 is TGTGCCAGCAGCTTACGTAGGGGAAGGGCCCAAGAGACCCAGTACTTC. The J gene is TRBJ2-5, the V gene TRBV7-2, with a tentative D call TRBD1 (5 bases). V shed 2 bases and J shed 1 base, with 14 bases lying between them. CDR1 SGHTA and CDR2 FQGNSA come from the germline V gene. CDR3 length equals 16 residues.

This clonotype appeared a single time. The chain employs TRBV2 and TRBJ2-5; perhaps TRBD2 as D (5 bases). CDR1 is SNHLY and CDR2 is FYNNEI in the germline V gene. Trimming shortened V by 3 bases and J by 3 bases, and 14 bases separated the two germline ends. The CDR3 is made up of 15 amino acids. The CDR3, as DNA: TGTGCCAGCAGTGATTCGGACTTATACGAAGAGACCCAGTACTTC. This codes for CASSDSDLYEETQYF.

V is TRBV4-3 and J is TRBJ2-4; no reliable D call. The germline CDR1 and CDR2 sequences are LGHNA and YSLEER. The CDR3 contains 16 residues. Trimming took 0 bases from V and 0 from J, leaving 9 bases between them. The CDR3 DNA follows: TGCGCCAGCAGCCAAGAACTGACCGGAGCCAAAAACATTCAGTACTTC. This translates into CASSQELTGAKNIQYF.

The J gene is TRBJ2-3, the V gene TRBV7-2; D not certain. The germline V gene has CDR1 SGHTA and CDR2 FQGNSA. V lost 1 base and J 5 bases, leaving 13 bases between the germline ends. The length of the CDR3 is 15 residues. Here the CDR3 reads CASSLDPLVQDTQYF. CDR3 coding DNA: TGTGCCAGCAGCTTAGATCCTCTGGTCCAAGATACGCAGTATTTT.

This chain uses TRBV11-1 with TRBJ2-1, with 7 bases that match TRBD2. The CDR3 sequence is 17 residues long. Trimming cost V 3 bases and J 9 bases; bases outside gene matches: 17. Germline-derived CDR1 and CDR2 are SGHAT and FQDESV (reference sequence). The CDR3 DNA reads TGTGCCAGCAGCTTTCAAATTGGCGGGGGTGGTTCGGGTGAGCAGTTCTTC. Encoded protein: CASSFQIGGGGSGEQFF.

V usage is TRBV7-6 and J usage is TRBJ2-3; 9 bases align to TRBD1. J gave up 3 bases and V 7 bases, and 11 bases lay outside the gene matches. CDR1 SGHVS and CDR2 FNYEAQ come from the germline V gene. This CDR3 is built from 16 residues. The chain's CDR3 is CASTPGTGSTTDTQYF. DNA of the CDR3: TGTGCCAGCACCCCCGGGACAGGGTCGACAACAGATACGCAGTATTTT.

The genes are TRBV29-1 and TRBJ1-2, with a weak D call TRBD1 (5 bases). Per germline, CDR1 SQVTM and CDR2 ANQGSEA. Trimming cost V 5 bases and J 4 bases, with 11 bases left between them. The CDR3 has 12 amino acids. The CDR3 spells CSVRGASYGYTF. CDR3 in DNA: TGCAGCGTTCGAGGGGCGTCCTATGGCTACACCTTC.

This sequence joins TRBV18 and TRBJ2-7, with 8 bases aligning to TRBD1. The CDR3 runs to 17 residues. V shed 3 bases and J 0 bases; nucleotides not matched to a gene: 10. Germline V lookup: CDR1 KGHSH, CDR2 LQKENI. The CDR3 DNA sequence: TGTGCCAGCTCACCCGAGGGCAGGGGGCAATTCTCCTACGAGCAGTACTTC. This translates into CASSPEGRGQFSYEQYF.

The rearrangement joins TRBV15 to TRBJ2-1, with 7 bases fitting TRBD2. Looked up from germline, CDR1 is LNHNV and CDR2 is YYDKDF (reference sequence). The CDR3 has 16 amino acids. The J segment lost 9 bases and the V segment lost 1 base, leaving 12 bases of the junction unmatched. DNA for the CDR3: TGTGCCACCAGCAGAGGGCCAGCGGGAATGGCCGGTGAGCAGTTCTTC. It translates to CATSRGPAGMAGEQFF.

This chain links TRBV11-2 with TRBJ2-5; tentatively, D is TRBD1 (6 bases). Deletions cut 6 bases from V and 0 bases from J, with 14 bases between. This CDR3 has 15 residues. Germline CDR1 reads SGHAT; CDR2 reads FQNNGV. CDR3 residues: CASSPGHPYQETQYF. The DNA for the CDR3 is TGTGCCAGCAGTCCGGGACACCCGTACCAAGAGACCCAGTACTTC.

The rearrangement links TRBV6-5 to TRBJ1-5, with D perhaps matching TRBD1 (5 bases). V lost 4 bases and J lost 1, with 14 bases in between. CDR3 length: 16 residues. Germline V gene lookup returns CDR1 MNHEY and CDR2 SVGAGI. CDR3 sequence (DNA): TGTGCCAGCAGTTCGCGAAGGGACGTGAGCAATCAGCCCCAGCATTTT. As protein: CASSSRRDVSNQPQHF.